Shown below are 26 T cell receptor beta chains from a single sample sequenced in a study of blood T cells in healthy people across ages. Primers used in a second PCR of roughly 7 to 11 cycles were a sample-barcoded 5' primer and a J-beta primer mix. MiXCR, applied by TCRdb to the 5' RACE reads, yields one record per CDR3 protein. The sample lists 870,000 or so distinct CDR3 sequences, under 30% occurring once. Sequences were obtained from blood. These TCRs come from a woman older than 75 in good health.

The rearrangement joins TRBV6-1 to TRBJ1-5, with 7 bases identical to TRBD1. Germline values: CDR1 MNHNS, CDR2 SASEGT. Trimming at V came to 8 bases and at J to 4 bases, leaving 8 bases not matched to a gene. The CDR3 runs 14 residues. This CDR3 reads CASQYGQDNQPQHF. In DNA form, the CDR3 reads TGTGCCAGCCAATATGGACAGGATAATCAGCCCCAGCATTTT.

The table lists this clonotype with many counts. The chain uses TRBV5-1 and TRBJ2-1; TRBD1 is a possible D gene (5 bases). Germline loops: CDR1 SGHRS, CDR2 YFSETQ. The V and J ends lost 1 base and 8 bases respectively, with 13 bases between them. CDR3 size: 14 residues. The CDR3 region is CASSLSGRVDEQFF. The CDR3 nucleotides are TGCGCCAGCAGCTTGTCGGGCAGGGTGGATGAGCAGTTCTTC.

With respect to this clonotype: Its ends do not fully match the called genes, so a read error is possible. The gene calls are TRBV3-1 and TRBJ1-1; D is undetermined. Germline V lookup: CDR1 LGHDT, CDR2 YNNKEL (reference sequence). This CDR3 has 13 residues. The CDR3 spells CASSQVMAGEAFF. In nucleotides, the CDR3 is TGTGCCAGTAGCCAAGTAATGGCAGGTGAAGCTTTCTTT.

In regard to this clonotype: This may stem from a read error, because a much larger clone lies one nucleotide away. The V call is TRBV5-5, the J call TRBJ1-2; D unclear. CDR1 is SGHKS and CDR2 is YYEKEE in the germline V gene (reference sequence). Trimming cost V 3 bases and J 4 bases, with 13 bases left between them. This CDR3 region has 14 residues. The CDR3: CASSWEGRIYGYTF. The DNA for the CDR3 is TGTGCCAGCAGCTGGGAGGGCCGCATCTATGGCTACACCTTC.

This clonotype has a count of ten or more. The chain is built from TRBV28 and TRBJ2-1; 8 positions match TRBD2. The CDR3 loop spans 14 amino acids. Germline values: CDR1 MDHEN, CDR2 SYDVKM. Trimming cost V 8 bases and J 10 bases; bases outside gene matches: 13. Here the CDR3 reads CASGNVGAGEEQFF. For the CDR3, the DNA is TGTGCCAGCGGGAACGTAGGAGCGGGGGAAGAGCAGTTCTTC.

V is TRBV12-3 or TRBV12-4 and J is TRBJ1-5; D gene ambiguous. Trimming left V 5 bases short and J 0 bases short, with 14 bases between. CDR3 length equals 16 residues. The CDR3 bases are TGTGCCAGCAGTCGTGGGTCTCAGAATAGCAATCAGCCCCAGCATTTT. Its protein product is CASSRGSQNSNQPQHF.

CDR3 sequence (DNA): TGTGCCAGCAGCCCGGGACAGGGGACGAATCAGCCCCAGCATTTT. It yields the protein CASSPGQGTNQPQHF. The chain joins TRBV27 to TRBJ1-5; 10 bases fit TRBD1. The CDR3 covers 15 residues. V gave up 6 bases and J gave up 4 bases; unmatched junction bases: 6. Germline assignment: CDR1 MNHEY and CDR2 SMNVEV (reference sequence).

This clonotype was detected only a few times. V and J are TRBV6-5 and TRBJ2-6; D is perhaps TRBD1 or TRBD2 (6 bases each). The CDR3 runs to 15 residues. CDR1 MNHEY and CDR2 SVGAGI come from the germline V gene. Trimming took 6 bases from V and 2 from J, leaving 11 bases between them. The CDR3 coding sequence is TGTGCCAGCAGCGGGGGCAGGGCTGGGGCCAACGTCCTGACTTTC. Encoded protein: CASSGGRAGANVLTF.

As to this clonotype: A read error may explain this, as a much larger clone is one base away. The chain carries TRBV7-2 and TRBJ2-5, with 9 bases identical to TRBD2. This CDR3 spans 15 amino acids. Germline CDR1 is SGHTA and CDR2 is FQGNSA. Trimming took 1 base from V and 11 from J; bases not matched to a gene: 11. CDR3 region: CASSLEAGGWYEQYF. The CDR3 coding sequence is TGTGCCAGCAGCTTAGAAGCGGGGGGCTGGTATGAGCAGTACTTC.

The chain employs TRBV20-1 and TRBJ1-1; 7 bases are a match to TRBD1. Germline lookup yields CDR1 DFQATT and CDR2 SNEGSKA (reference sequence). The CDR3 is made up of 11 amino acids. V was pared by 3 bases and J by 7 bases, with 2 bases of the junction left unmatched. The CDR3 protein is CSARGQLEAFF. The CDR3 DNA is TGCAGTGCTAGGGGACAGCTTGAAGCTTTCTTT.

This clonotype was picked up many times. The chain is built from TRBV3-1 and TRBJ2-1; 8 nucleotides match TRBD1. This CDR3 has 14 residues. From germline, CDR1 is LGHDT and CDR2 YNNKEL (reference sequence). V lost 4 bases and J lost 11; bases outside the gene matches: 10. The DNA of the CDR3 is TGTGCCAGCAGCCCCGGACAGGGACGGACGCAGCAGTTCTTC. Its translation: CASSPGQGRTQQFF.

This clonotype appeared many times. The gene calls are TRBV20-1 and TRBJ1-2, with D perhaps matching TRBD1 (5 bases). Trimming shortened V by 6 bases and J by 8 bases, and 16 bases separated the two germline ends. CDR1 and CDR2 from the germline V gene are DFQATT and SNEGSKA (reference sequence). The CDR3 spans 12 residues. The CDR3 region is CSALGIRGGYTF. Here the CDR3 DNA reads TGCAGTGCCCTCGGGATCCGGGGCGGCTACACCTTC.

This clonotype was recorded once. The gene calls are TRBV20-1 and TRBJ2-3; no reliable D call. CDR1 is DFQATT and CDR2 is SNEGSKA in the germline V gene (reference sequence). V gave up 6 bases and J gave up 0 bases, with 16 bases separating them. This CDR3 region has 15 residues. The CDR3 loop reads CSARLTFPSTDTQYF. The CDR3 bases are TGCAGTGCCAGGTTGACTTTTCCTAGCACAGATACGCAGTATTTT.

As for this clonotype: This may come from a read error, since a much larger clone is one base off. The V call is TRBV7-2, the J call TRBJ2-7; no clear D gene. Germline CDR1 and CDR2: SGHTA and FQGNSA. V dropped 5 bases and J dropped 6 bases, with 14 bases sitting between them. The CDR3 runs 13 residues. CDR3: CASSDQESSEQYF. CDR3 in DNA: TGTGCCAGCAGCGACCAGGAAAGTAGCGAGCAGTACTTC.

V usage is TRBV6-1 and J usage is TRBJ2-1; 7 positions agree with TRBD2. V shed 7 bases and J 8 bases; nucleotides not matched to a gene: 8. The CDR3 has 13 amino acids. Germline loops: CDR1 MNHNS, CDR2 SASEGT. The CDR3 region is CASTRRGWDEQFF. The CDR3 region has the DNA TGTGCCAGCACCAGGCGGGGGTGGGATGAGCAGTTCTTC.

This clonotype has just a few counts. This clone may be a read error of a much larger clone one base away. The J gene is TRBJ2-5, the V gene TRBV7-9; 11 positions match TRBD1. This CDR3 comprises 16 residues. V shed 2 bases and J 5 bases; nucleotides not matched to a gene: 7. Germline CDR1 SEHNR, CDR2 FQNEAQ (reference sequence). The CDR3: CASSLRRTGGCETQYF. The CDR3, as DNA: TGTGCCAGCAGCTTACGCCGGACAGGGGGCTGCGAGACCCAGTACTTC.

The CDR3 here is CASSYLAGDVNEQFF. DNA for the CDR3: TGCGCCAGCAGTTATCTAGCGGGAGATGTCAATGAGCAGTTCTTC. The gene calls are TRBV5-1 and TRBJ2-1, with TRBD2 matching 10 bases. The CDR3 is made up of 15 amino acids. V gave up 5 bases and J gave up 6 bases; unmatched junction bases: 8. Per the germline V gene, CDR1 is SGHRS and CDR2 is YFSETQ. Full variable domain (rest looked up from reference TRBV5-1 and TRBJ2-1): KAGVTQTPRYLIKTRGQQVTLSCSPISGHRSVSWYQQTPGQGLQFLFEYFSETQRNKGNFPGRFSGRQFSNSRSEMNVSTLELGDSALYLCASSYLAGDVNEQFFGPGTRLTVL.

The sample holds many counts of this clonotype. This chain links TRBV27 with TRBJ2-5, with D perhaps given as TRBD1 or TRBD2 (6 bases each). V was clipped by 7 bases and J by 1 base, with 16 bases between them. The CDR3 is 15 amino acids. Germline-derived CDR1 and CDR2 are MNHEY and SMNVEV (reference sequence). CDR3: CASNSAGQPQETQYF. The CDR3 DNA reads as TGTGCCAGCAACTCGGCGGGACAACCCCAAGAGACCCAGTACTTC.

This clonotype showed up many times. The junction does not match germline at one end; this may be a read error. The J gene is TRBJ1-2, the V gene TRBV12-3 or TRBV12-4; D is unclear. The CDR3 is 13 amino acids. Here the CDR3 DNA reads TGCGCCAGCAGCCTGGCAGCCGACTATGGCTACACCTTC. This translates into CASSLAADYGYTF.

J is TRBJ2-1 and V is TRBV20-1; D is perhaps TRBD2 (5 bases). Trimming left V 6 bases short and J 7 bases short, with 22 bases between. This CDR3 is built from 15 residues. Germline V gene data show CDR1 as DFQATT and CDR2 as SNEGSKA (reference sequence). This chain's CDR3 is CSATPTVEGGNEQFF. In nucleotides, the CDR3 is TGCAGTGCCACCCCGACTGTTGAGGGCGGTAATGAGCAGTTCTTC.

A note on this clonotype: Being one base from a much bigger clone, this may be a read error. The chain combines TRBV20-1 with TRBJ2-4; no clear D. Trimming removed 1 base at V and 13 bases at J, with 23 bases between. The CDR3 length is 15 residues. Germline lookup yields CDR1 DFQATT and CDR2 SNEGSKA (reference sequence). CDR3 bases: TGCAGTGCTAGAGGCCACACCCTGGGGTACAATGAGCAGTACTTC. It yields the protein CSARGHTLGYNEQYF.

This clonotype occurred many times. The gene calls are TRBV7-2 and TRBJ2-1; perhaps TRBD1 as D (6 bases). Germline assignment: CDR1 SGHTA and CDR2 FQGNSA. This CDR3 is built from 13 residues. The V end lost 6 bases, the J end lost 5 bases, and 11 bases lay between the germline ends. The chain's CDR3 is CASSMDRHNEQFF. The DNA of the CDR3 is TGTGCCAGCAGTATGGACAGACACAATGAGCAGTTCTTC.

This clonotype was counted many times. The V and J genes are TRBV12-3 or TRBV12-4 and TRBJ1-3; D not resolved. The CDR3 sequence is 14 residues long. V gave up 4 bases and J gave up 5 bases, with 12 bases separating them. The CDR3 spells CASSYYPGRNTIYF. CDR3 bases: TGTGCCAGCAGTTACTATCCTGGGCGAAACACCATATATTTT.

This clonotype has at least ten counts. The chain has TRBV6-6 and TRBJ1-2, with D possibly TRBD1 on 6 matching bases. Germline values: CDR1 MNHNY, CDR2 SVGAGI (reference sequence). The CDR3 sequence is 15 residues long. Trimming removed 3 bases from V and 3 bases from J, with 14 bases in between. The CDR3 loop reads CASSYRGRADYGYTF. Written as DNA, the CDR3 is TGTGCCAGCAGTTATCGGGGGCGAGCGGACTATGGCTACACCTTC.

The V gene is TRBV11-3, the J gene TRBJ2-7; D remains unclear. CDR3 length: 15 amino acids. The V gene lost 0 bases and the J gene lost 4 bases, with 13 bases spanning the gap. The V gene's germline CDR1 is SGHNT and CDR2 YENEEA. The CDR3 spells CASSLDHTGKYEQYF. Here the CDR3 DNA reads TGTGCCAGCAGCTTAGATCATACCGGAAAGTACGAGCAGTACTTC. Drawing the rest from reference TRBV11-3 and TRBJ2-7, the complete variable domain is EAGVVQSPRYKIIEKKQPVAFWCNPISGHNTLYWYLQNLGQGPELLIRYENEEAVDDSQLPKDRFSAERLKGVDSTLKIQPAELGDSAVYLCASSLDHTGKYEQYFGPGTRLTVT.

This clonotype showed up many times. Being one base from a much bigger clone, this may be a read error. J is TRBJ2-7 and V is TRBV7-9; 10 nucleotides align to TRBD2. Germline V gene sequence: CDR1 SEHNR, CDR2 FQNEAQ (reference sequence). There are 16 residues in the CDR3. J was trimmed by 7 bases and V by 2 bases; bases with no gene match: 11. The CDR3 coding sequence is TGTGCCAGCAGCTTAATCGGGACTAGCGACCGCAATGAGCAGTACTTC. This sequence encodes CASSLIGTSDRNEQYF.